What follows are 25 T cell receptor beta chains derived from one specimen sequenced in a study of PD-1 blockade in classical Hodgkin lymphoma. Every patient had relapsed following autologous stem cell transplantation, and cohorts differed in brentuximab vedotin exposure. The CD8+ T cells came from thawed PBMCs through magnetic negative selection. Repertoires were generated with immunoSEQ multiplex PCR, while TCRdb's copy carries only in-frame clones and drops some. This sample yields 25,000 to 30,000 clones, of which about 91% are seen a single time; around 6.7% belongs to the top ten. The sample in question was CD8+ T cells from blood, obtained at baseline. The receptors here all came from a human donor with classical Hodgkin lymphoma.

CDR3 loop: CASSQPGGNEQFF. The CDR3 nucleotides are TGTGCCAGCAGTCAGCCGGGGGGGAATGAGCAGTTCTTC. The chain joins TRBV27 to TRBJ2-1, with 8 nucleotides matching TRBD2. Germline V gene sequence: CDR1 MNHEY, CDR2 SMNVEV (reference sequence). J was trimmed by 7 bases and V by 5 bases; bases with no gene match: 4. The CDR3 is made up of 13 amino acids.

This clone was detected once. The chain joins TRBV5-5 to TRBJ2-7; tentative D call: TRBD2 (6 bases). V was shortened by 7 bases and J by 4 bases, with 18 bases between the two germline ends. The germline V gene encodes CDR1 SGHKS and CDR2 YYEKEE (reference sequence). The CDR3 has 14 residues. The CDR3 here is CASSYAEGKYEQYF. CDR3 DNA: TGTGCCAGCTCCTACGCGGAGGGGAAATACGAGCAGTACTTC.

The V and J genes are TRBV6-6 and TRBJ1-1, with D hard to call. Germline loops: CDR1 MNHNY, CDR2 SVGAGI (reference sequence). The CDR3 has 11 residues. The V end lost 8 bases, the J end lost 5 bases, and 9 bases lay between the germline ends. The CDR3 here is CASYGWTEAFF. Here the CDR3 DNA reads TGTGCCAGCTACGGGTGGACTGAAGCTTTCTTT.

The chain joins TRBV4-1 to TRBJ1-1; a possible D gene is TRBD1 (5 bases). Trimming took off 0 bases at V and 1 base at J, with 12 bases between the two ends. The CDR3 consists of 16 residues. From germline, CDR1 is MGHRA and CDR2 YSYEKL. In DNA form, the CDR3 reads TGCGCCAGCAGCCAAGAGGGGACCCGGGGGAACACTGAAGCTTTCTTT. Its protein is CASSQEGTRGNTEAFF.

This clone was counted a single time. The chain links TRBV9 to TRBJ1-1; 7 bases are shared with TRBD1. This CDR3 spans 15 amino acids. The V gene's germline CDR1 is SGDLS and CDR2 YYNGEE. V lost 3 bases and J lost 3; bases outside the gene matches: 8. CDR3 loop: CASSGGQEGYTEAFF. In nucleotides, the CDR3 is TGTGCCAGCAGCGGCGGACAGGAGGGGTACACTGAAGCTTTCTTT. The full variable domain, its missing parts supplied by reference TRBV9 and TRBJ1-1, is DSGVTQTPKHLITATGQRVTLRCSPRSGDLSVYWYQQSLDQGLQFLIQYYNGEERAKGNILERFSAQQFPDLHSELNLSSLELGDSALYFCASSGGQEGYTEAFFGQGTRLTVV.

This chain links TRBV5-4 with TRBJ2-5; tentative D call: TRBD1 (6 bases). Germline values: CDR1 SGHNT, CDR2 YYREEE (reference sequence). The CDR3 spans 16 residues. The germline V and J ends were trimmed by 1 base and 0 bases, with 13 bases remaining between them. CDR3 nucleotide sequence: TGTGCCAGCAGCTTGTTGACAGGCAAAGACCAAGAGACCCAGTACTTC. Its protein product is CASSLLTGKDQETQYF.

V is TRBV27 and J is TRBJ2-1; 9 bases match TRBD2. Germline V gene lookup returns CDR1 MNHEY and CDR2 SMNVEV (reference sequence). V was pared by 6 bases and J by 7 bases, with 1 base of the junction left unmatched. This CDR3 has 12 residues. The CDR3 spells CASRGLANEQFF. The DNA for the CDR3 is TGTGCCAGCAGGGGACTAGCAAATGAGCAGTTCTTC.

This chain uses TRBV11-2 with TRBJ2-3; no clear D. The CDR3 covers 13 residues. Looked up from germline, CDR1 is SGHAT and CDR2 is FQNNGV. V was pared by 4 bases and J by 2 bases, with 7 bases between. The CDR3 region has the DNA TGTGCCAGCAGCTCCGAAATCACAGATACGCAGTATTTT. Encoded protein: CASSSEITDTQYF.

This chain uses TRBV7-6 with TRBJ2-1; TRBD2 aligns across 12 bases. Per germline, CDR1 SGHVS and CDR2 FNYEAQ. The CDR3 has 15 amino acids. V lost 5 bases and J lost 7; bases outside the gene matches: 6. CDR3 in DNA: TGTGCCAGCAGCCCGACTAGCGGGAGTAGGAATGAGCAGTTCTTC. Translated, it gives CASSPTSGSRNEQFF.

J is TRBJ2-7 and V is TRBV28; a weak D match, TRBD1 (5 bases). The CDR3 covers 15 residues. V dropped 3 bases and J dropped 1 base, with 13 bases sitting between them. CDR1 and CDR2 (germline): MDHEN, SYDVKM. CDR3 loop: CASSFPLRQSYEQYF. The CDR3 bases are TGTGCCAGCAGTTTCCCCCTCCGACAGTCCTACGAGCAGTACTTC.

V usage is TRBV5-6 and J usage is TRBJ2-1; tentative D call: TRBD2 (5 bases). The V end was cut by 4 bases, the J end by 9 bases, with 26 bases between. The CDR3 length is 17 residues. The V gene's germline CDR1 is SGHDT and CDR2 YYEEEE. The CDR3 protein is CASSPTEIWTGLSEQFF. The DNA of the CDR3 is TGTGCCAGCAGCCCGACGGAAATCTGGACTGGTTTGAGTGAGCAGTTCTTC. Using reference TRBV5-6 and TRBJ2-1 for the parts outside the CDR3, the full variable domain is DAGVTQSPTHLIKTRGQQVTLRCSPKSGHDTVSWYQQALGQGPQFIFQYYEEEERQRGNFPDRFSGHQFPNYSSELNVNALLLGDSALYLCASSPTEIWTGLSEQFFGPGTRLTVL.

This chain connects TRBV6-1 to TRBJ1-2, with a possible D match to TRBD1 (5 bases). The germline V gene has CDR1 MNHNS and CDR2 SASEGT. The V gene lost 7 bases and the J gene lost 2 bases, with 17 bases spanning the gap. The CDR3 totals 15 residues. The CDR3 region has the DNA TGTGCCAGCACCCTAGGGCAGGGTCGCAACTATGGCTACACCTTC. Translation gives CASTLGQGRNYGYTF.

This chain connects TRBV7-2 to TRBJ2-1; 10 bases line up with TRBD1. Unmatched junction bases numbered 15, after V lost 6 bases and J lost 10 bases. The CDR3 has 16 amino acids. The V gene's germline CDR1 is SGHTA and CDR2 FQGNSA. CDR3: CASRLVTGGPHFEQFF. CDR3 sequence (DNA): TGTGCCAGCAGGCTTGTGACAGGGGGCCCTCATTTCGAGCAGTTCTTC.

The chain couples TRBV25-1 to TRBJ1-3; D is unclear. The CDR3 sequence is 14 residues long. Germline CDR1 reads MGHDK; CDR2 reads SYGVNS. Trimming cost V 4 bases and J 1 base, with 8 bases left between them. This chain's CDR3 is CASSGQASGNTIYF. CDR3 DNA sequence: TGTGCCAGCAGTGGCCAGGCTTCTGGAAACACCATATATTTT.

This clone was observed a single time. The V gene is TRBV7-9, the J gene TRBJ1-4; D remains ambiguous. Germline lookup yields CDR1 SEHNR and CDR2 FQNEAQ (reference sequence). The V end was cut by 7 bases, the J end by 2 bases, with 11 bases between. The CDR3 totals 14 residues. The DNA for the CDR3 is TGTGCCAGCACCCATCCCGGGACTAATGAAAAACTGTTTTTT. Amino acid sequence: CASTHPGTNEKLFF.

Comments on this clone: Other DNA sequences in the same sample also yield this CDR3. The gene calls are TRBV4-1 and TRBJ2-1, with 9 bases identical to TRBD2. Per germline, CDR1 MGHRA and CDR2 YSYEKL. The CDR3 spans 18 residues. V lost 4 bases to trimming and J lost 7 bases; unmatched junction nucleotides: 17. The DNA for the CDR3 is TGCGCCAGCAGCCGGACGAGGGCAGCGGGAGGACCTGGTAATGAGCAGTTCTTC. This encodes CASSRTRAAGGPGNEQFF.

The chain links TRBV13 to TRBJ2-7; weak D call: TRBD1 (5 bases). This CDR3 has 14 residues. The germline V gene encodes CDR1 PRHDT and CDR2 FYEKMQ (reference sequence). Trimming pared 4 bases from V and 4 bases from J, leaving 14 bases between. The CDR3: CASSSTATNYEQYF. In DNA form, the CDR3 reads TGTGCCAGCAGCTCGACAGCTACTAATTACGAGCAGTACTTC.

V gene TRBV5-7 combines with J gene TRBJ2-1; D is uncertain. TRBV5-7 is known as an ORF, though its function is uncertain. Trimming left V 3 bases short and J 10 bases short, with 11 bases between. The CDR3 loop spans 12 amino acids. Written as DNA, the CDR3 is TGTGCCAGCAGCTCAGTTCCCAAGGAGCAGTTCTTC. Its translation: CASSSVPKEQFF.

The CDR3 nucleotides are TGTGCCAGCAGTGTTCGGGACAGGATTTACGAGCAGTACTTC. This codes for CASSVRDRIYEQYF. The chain has TRBV28 and TRBJ2-7, with 8 bases aligning to TRBD1. Germline V gene lookup returns CDR1 MDHEN and CDR2 SYDVKM. The CDR3 consists of 14 residues. The J segment lost 4 bases and the V segment lost 5 bases, leaving 7 bases of the junction unmatched.

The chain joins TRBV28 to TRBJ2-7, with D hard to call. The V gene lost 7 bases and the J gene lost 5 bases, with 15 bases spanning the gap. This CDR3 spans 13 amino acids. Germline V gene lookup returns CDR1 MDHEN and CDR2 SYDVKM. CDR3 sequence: CASISPQDHEQYF. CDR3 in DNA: TGTGCCAGCATTTCTCCGCAGGACCACGAGCAGTACTTC.

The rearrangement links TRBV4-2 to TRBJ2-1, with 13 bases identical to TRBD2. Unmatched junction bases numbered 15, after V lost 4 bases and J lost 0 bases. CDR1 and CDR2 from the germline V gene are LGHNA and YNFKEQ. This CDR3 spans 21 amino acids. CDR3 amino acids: CASSPQGLAGLTSRSYNEQFF. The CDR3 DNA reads TGTGCCAGCAGCCCGCAGGGACTAGCGGGACTAACATCTCGCTCCTACAATGAGCAGTTCTTC.

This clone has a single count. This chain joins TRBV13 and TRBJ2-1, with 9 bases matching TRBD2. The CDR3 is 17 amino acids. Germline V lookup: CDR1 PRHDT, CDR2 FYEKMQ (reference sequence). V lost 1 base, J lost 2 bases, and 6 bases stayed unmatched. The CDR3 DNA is TGTGCCAGCAGCTTAGCCGGAGGCGGGAGGGCCTACAATGAGCAGTTCTTC. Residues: CASSLAGGGRAYNEQFF.

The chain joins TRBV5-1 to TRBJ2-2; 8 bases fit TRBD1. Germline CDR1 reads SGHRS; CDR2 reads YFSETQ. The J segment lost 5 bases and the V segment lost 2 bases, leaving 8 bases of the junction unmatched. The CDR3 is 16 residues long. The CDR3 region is CASSFPKDRETGELFF. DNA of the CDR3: TGCGCCAGCAGCTTCCCGAAGGACAGGGAAACCGGGGAGCTGTTTTTT.

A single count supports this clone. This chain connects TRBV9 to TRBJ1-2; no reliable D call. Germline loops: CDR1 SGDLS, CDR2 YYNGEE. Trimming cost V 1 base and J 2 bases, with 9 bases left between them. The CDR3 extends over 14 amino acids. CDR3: CASSVQHANYGYTF. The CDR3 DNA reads TGTGCCAGCAGCGTACAACACGCCAACTATGGCTACACCTTC.

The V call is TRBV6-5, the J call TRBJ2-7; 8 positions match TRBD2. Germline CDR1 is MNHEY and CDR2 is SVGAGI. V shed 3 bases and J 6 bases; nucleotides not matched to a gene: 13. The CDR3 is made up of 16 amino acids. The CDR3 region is CASSYGGGGRGREQYF. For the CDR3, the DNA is TGTGCCAGCAGTTATGGTGGCGGGGGGCGAGGCCGCGAGCAGTACTTC.